Below, one T cell receptor beta chain is given with its context. Time point denoted: patch test 3, about 24 weeks after DPC sensitization. Indicated treatment: therapeutic diphenylcyclopropenone sensitization with weekly scalp DPC. This sample is drawn from a study of human T cells and chemical hapten exposure. The V and J ends lost 0 bases and 8 bases respectively, with 11 bases between them. The CDR3 covers 12 residues. Germline V CDR1 and CDR2: DFQATT, SNEGSKA (reference sequence). MiXCR, applied by TCRdb to the RACE reads, yields one record per CDR3 protein. This sample has about 190,000 distinct CDR3 sequences, with around a quarter found just once.

The chain uses TRBV20-1 and TRBJ2-7; D gene ambiguous. The sample consisted of whole blood, taken in connection with sensitization to the hapten diphenylcyclopropenone (DPC). The receptor's source is a woman aged 40 to 50 with alopecia areata. Some clones in this sample may be carry-over from other donors' samples. This CDR3 is CSARDIVYKQYF. DNA of the CDR3: TGCAGTGCTAGAGACATCGTGTACAAGCAGTACTTC.